Here is one T cell receptor (beta chain) with its context. The target antigen is unknown. The data stem from a study of cytomegalovirus exposure and HLA in healthy donors. Overall study findings and caveats: While the bulk of TCR sequences proved rare, some public TCRs turned up in many donors.

The assay was immunoSEQ multiplex PCR, and TCRdb's table has in-frame clones only and misses some. Counted here are 80,000 to 100,000 clones, approximately 91% occurring once; the ten biggest clones make up roughly 2.1%. The CDR3 has 17 residues. Germline V CDR1 and CDR2: SGHRS, YFSETQ. With V trimmed by 4 bases and J by 4 bases, 16 bases remained unmatched. The clonotype originates from a man aged 25-45 years in good health and CMV-seronegative. The J gene is TRBJ1-1, the V gene TRBV5-1, with 7 bases identical to TRBD1. Source material: PBMCs. The DNA of the CDR3 is TGCGCCAGCAGCCTCGAACAGGGGAGAGCTTTTTCCACTGAAGCTTTCTTT. It yields the protein CASSLEQGRAFSTEAFF.